The 16 T cell receptor beta chains given below trace back to one sample, sequenced in a study of Ad26.COV2.S vaccination and SARS-CoV-2 variants. Treatment denoted: 19 received Ad26.COV2.S at low or high dose, single or two shots; 5 received placebo; per-sample allocation not given. All samples were drawn on day 63, counting from the first vaccine or placebo injection. Produced via immunoSEQ multiplex PCR; TCRdb's table is partial and in-frame only. The sample consists of 350,000 to 500,000 clones, about 93% of them appearing once. The sequencing here drew on peripheral blood, taken in a trial of Ad26.COV2.S vaccine versus placebo. The receptors come from a person between 18 and 65 years old who received the Ad26.COV2.S COVID-19 vaccine or a placebo.

This clone was seen just once. The J gene is TRBJ2-3, the V gene TRBV28, with D possibly called TRBD1 or TRBD2 (5 bases each). This CDR3 is built from 12 residues. The ends were cut back, 10 bases at V and 9 bases at J, with 17 bases in the middle. Per the germline V gene, CDR1 is MDHEN and CDR2 is SYDVKM. CDR3 bases: TGTGCCACCGGGACGGAGAGTACCACGCAGTATTTT. It codes for CATGTESTTQYF.

The V call is TRBV9, the J call TRBJ2-7; TRBD1 matches at 7 bases. CDR3 length: 14 residues. Per the germline V gene, CDR1 is SGDLS and CDR2 is YYNGEE. The V and J ends lost 0 bases and 3 bases, in that order; junction bases with no gene match: 3. CDR3 nucleotide sequence: TGTGCCAGCAGCGTAGCGACAGGGAACTACGAGCAGTACTTC. It specifies CASSVATGNYEQYF. Filled out from reference TRBV9 and TRBJ2-7, the complete variable domain reads DSGVTQTPKHLITATGQRVTLRCSPRSGDLSVYWYQQSLDQGLQFLIQYYNGEERAKGNILERFSAQQFPDLHSELNLSSLELGDSALYFCASSVATGNYEQYFGPGTRLTVT.

The J gene is TRBJ2-3, the V gene TRBV4-1, with TRBD2 matching over 11 bases. The ends lost 0 bases at V and 4 bases at J; junction bases unmatched: 15. The CDR3 loop spans 20 amino acids. In germline, CDR1 is MGHRA, CDR2 YSYEKL. The CDR3 here is CASSQDGLTSGSSYADTQYF. The CDR3 DNA reads TGCGCCAGCAGCCAAGATGGGTTAACTAGCGGGAGTTCTTACGCAGATACGCAGTATTTT.

The V and J genes are TRBV28 and TRBJ1-2, with D possibly matching TRBD1 (5 bases). Trimming stripped 5 bases from V and 10 bases from J, with 17 bases between. Per germline, CDR1 MDHEN and CDR2 SYDVKM. This CDR3 has 13 residues. The CDR3: CASSRGGTFDYTF. The CDR3 DNA is TGTGCCAGCAGTCGCGGCGGGACCTTCGACTACACCTTC.

A few counts support this clone. V usage is TRBV7-9 and J usage is TRBJ2-2; D unclear. Germline CDR1 SEHNR, CDR2 FQNEAQ (reference sequence). This CDR3 spans 16 amino acids. The V gene lost 3 bases and the J gene lost 1 base, with 12 bases spanning the gap. In DNA form, the CDR3 reads TGTGCCAGCAGCTTTTCCCCCCAGAGGAACACCGGGGAGCTGTTTTTT. The encoded protein is CASSFSPQRNTGELFF.

The V and J genes are TRBV2 and TRBJ2-5, with D unclear. V shed 7 bases and J shed 0 bases, with 6 bases lying between them. Germline-derived CDR1 and CDR2 are SNHLY and FYNNEI. CDR3 size: 12 residues. CDR3 amino acids: CASTRYQETQYF. The CDR3 nucleotides are TGTGCCAGCACCAGGTACCAAGAGACCCAGTACTTC.

The rearrangement links TRBV9 to TRBJ2-3; D possibly matches TRBD1 or TRBD2 (5 bases each). CDR1 and CDR2 (germline): SGDLS, YYNGEE. The CDR3 has 16 amino acids. V lost 0 bases and J lost 2, with 13 bases in between. CDR3 sequence: CASSVATGRITDTQYF. CDR3 bases: TGTGCCAGCAGCGTAGCTACGGGACGGATCACAGATACGCAGTATTTT.

The rearrangement links TRBV30 to TRBJ1-1; no definite D call. Looked up from germline, CDR1 is GTSNPN and CDR2 is SVGIG (reference sequence). The V end was cut by 1 base, the J end by 11 bases, with 20 bases between. The CDR3 has 14 amino acids. CDR3 in amino acids: CAWSGPGSFHVAFF. The CDR3 region has the DNA TGTGCCTGGAGTGGCCCCGGGTCTTTTCATGTGGCTTTCTTT.

The chain combines TRBV15 with TRBJ1-1, with TRBD1 as a possible D gene (5 bases). Germline V gives CDR1 LNHNV, CDR2 YYDKDF (reference sequence). V was cut by 2 bases and J by 4 bases, with 14 bases left in between. The length of the CDR3 is 15 residues. CDR3 DNA sequence: TGTGCCACCAGCAGACCTAATCAGGGAAGCACTGAAGCTTTCTTT. It codes for CATSRPNQGSTEAFF. The complete variable domain, with remaining parts taken from reference TRBV15 and TRBJ1-1, reads DAMVIQNPRYQVTQFGKPVTLSCSQTLNHNVMYWYQQKSSQAPKLLFHYYDKDFNNEADTPDNFQSRRPNTSFCFLDIRSPGLGDTAMYLCATSRPNQGSTEAFFGQGTRLTVV.

The chain couples TRBV7-2 to TRBJ1-2; TRBD1 aligns across 8 bases. CDR1 SGHTA and CDR2 FQGNSA come from the germline V gene. The length of the CDR3 is 16 residues. V shed 4 bases and J 6 bases; nucleotides not matched to a gene: 13. The CDR3 is CASSSPGTGDSDGYTF. The DNA for the CDR3 is TGTGCCAGCAGCTCTCCCGGGACAGGCGATAGTGATGGCTACACCTTC.

This clone was seen a single time. The rearrangement links TRBV11-2 to TRBJ1-2; no definite D call. Germline V CDR1 and CDR2: SGHAT, FQNNGV. Trimming pared 5 bases from V and 3 bases from J, leaving 7 bases between. The CDR3 contains 12 residues. CDR3 sequence: CASSPTDYGYTF. Written as DNA, the CDR3 is TGTGCCAGCAGCCCGACTGACTATGGCTACACCTTC.

The J gene is TRBJ1-6, the V gene TRBV27; 9 bases agree with TRBD1. In germline, CDR1 is MNHEY, CDR2 SMNVEV (reference sequence). Losses at the gene ends were 1 base for V and 5 bases for J; bases not matched to a gene: 6. This CDR3 is built from 17 residues. CDR3 residues: CASSLLGQGVDNSPLHF. The CDR3, as DNA: TGTGCCAGCAGTTTATTGGGACAGGGAGTAGATAATTCACCCCTCCACTTT.

The chain couples TRBV7-2 to TRBJ2-7; TRBD2 matches at 12 bases. V was pared by 6 bases and J by 6 bases, with 6 bases of the junction left unmatched. The CDR3 has 14 residues. Germline V lookup: CDR1 SGHTA, CDR2 FQGNSA. CDR3 region: CASSLTSGRLEQYF. In DNA form, the CDR3 reads TGTGCCAGCAGTCTCACTAGCGGGAGGCTCGAGCAGTACTTC.

This chain links TRBV19 with TRBJ1-5; weak D call: TRBD1 (5 bases). Germline V gene sequence: CDR1 LNHDA, CDR2 SQIVND (reference sequence). V lost 3 bases to trimming and J lost 4 bases, with 16 bases between them. The CDR3 loop spans 16 amino acids. The CDR3 protein is CASSITGTGGNQPQHF. In DNA form, the CDR3 reads TGTGCCAGTAGTATCACCGGTACAGGCGGGAATCAGCCCCAGCATTTT.

The rearrangement uses TRBV27 and TRBJ2-4; perhaps TRBD2 as D (6 bases). The CDR3 is 12 amino acids. V was trimmed by 6 bases and J by 7 bases, leaving 10 bases between them. Germline CDR1 reads MNHEY; CDR2 reads SMNVEV (reference sequence). The CDR3 region is CASRGLSNIQYF. Here the CDR3 DNA reads TGTGCCAGCAGGGGACTCAGTAACATTCAGTACTTC.

The chain uses TRBV29-1 and TRBJ2-7; maybe TRBD2 (6 bases). V was pared by 5 bases and J by 6 bases, with 17 bases between. This CDR3 comprises 13 residues. Germline V gives CDR1 SQVTM, CDR2 ANQGSEA. The CDR3 DNA reads as TGCAGCGTTTGGGCCCTAGGCGGGATCGAGCAGTACTTC. Its translation is CSVWALGGIEQYF.